This TCR beta chain was documented in a study of CD8+CD57+ T cells in acquired aplastic anemia. For the study at large: Yields of DNA that came from sorted CD4+ and CD8+ cells averaged around 3 ug. Some 10 million reads, on average, were obtained for CD4+ cells from healthy donors. The study, taken as a whole, reports: Controls and patients did not differ significantly in CD8+ Simpson's diversity. There were fewer than 35 CD8+ CDR3 sequences that occurred in both patients and controls.

Concerning this clonotype: Its antigen is as yet unknown.

CDR3 and TCR beta VDJ profiling relied on genomic DNA as the template. TCRdb passed the reads through MiXCR, listing each CDR3 protein once. The sample lists about 110,000 distinct CDR3 sequences; around 53% were seen once. Germline loops: CDR1 SGHTA, CDR2 FQGNSA. Trimming took off 3 bases at V and 5 bases at J, with 10 bases between the two ends. The CDR3 spans 13 residues. V usage is TRBV7-2 and J usage is TRBJ2-5; D is undetermined. The sequence derives from a human donor in good health, serving as a control. What was sequenced was sorted CD4+, CD8+, or CD8+CD57+ T cells (not recorded which) from PBMCs. The CDR3 is CASSFSSAETQYF. CDR3 nucleotide sequence: TGTGCCAGCAGCTTCTCCAGCGCCGAGACCCAGTACTTC. Combining the CDR3 with reference TRBV7-2 and TRBJ2-5 gives the whole variable domain GAGVSQSPSNKVTEKGKDVELRCDPISGHTALYWYRQSLGQGLEFLIYFQGNSAPDKSGLPSDRFSAERTGGSVSTLTIQRTQQEDSAVYLCASSFSSAETQYFGPGTRLLVL.